The next 5 T cell receptor beta chains were all read from a single sample in a study of identical twins. TCRdb fed the 5' RACE reads into MiXCR, producing one record per CDR3 protein. The sample records 1.5 million to 2 million distinct CDR3 sequences, around a third being singletons. The sequenced material came from cord blood. These receptors were obtained from a newborn girl in good health.

The chain is built from TRBV29-1 and TRBJ2-3; TRBD2 is a possible D gene (5 bases). V gave up 0 bases and J gave up 3 bases, with 10 bases separating them. The CDR3 consists of 14 residues. CDR1 and CDR2 from the germline V gene are SQVTM and ANQGSEA. Written as DNA, the CDR3 is TGCAGCGTTGAAGAGAGGAGGAAAACAGATACGCAGTATTTT. Residues: CSVEERRKTDTQYF.

The rearrangement links TRBV7-2 to TRBJ2-5; 7 nucleotides match TRBD2. J lost 5 bases, V lost 5 bases, and 2 bases had no gene match. Germline CDR1 reads SGHTA; CDR2 reads FQGNSA. The CDR3 runs 12 residues. The CDR3 sequence is CASSHGGETQYF. The CDR3 region has the DNA TGTGCCAGCAGCCACGGGGGGGAGACCCAGTACTTC.

The genes are TRBV25-1 and TRBJ2-3; 12 positions agree with TRBD2. This CDR3 region has 16 residues. The V gene's germline CDR1 is MGHDK and CDR2 SYGVNS. V dropped 5 bases and J dropped 2; count of bases not matched to a gene: 5. The chain's CDR3 is CASSRGLAGLTDTQYF. Written as DNA, the CDR3 is TGTGCCAGCAGTCGAGGACTAGCGGGACTCACAGATACGCAGTATTTT.

This clonotype was picked up many times. The J gene is TRBJ2-3, the V gene TRBV7-2; maybe TRBD2 (5 bases). In germline, CDR1 is SGHTA, CDR2 FQGNSA. The V end lost 5 bases, the J end lost 4 bases, and 10 bases lay between the germline ends. The CDR3 has 13 amino acids. The CDR3 region is CASSLLVADTQYF. In DNA form, the CDR3 reads TGTGCCAGCAGCCTACTAGTCGCAGATACGCAGTATTTT.

This clonotype has more than one count but fewer than ten. The chain links TRBV6-1 to TRBJ1-2, with 7 positions matching TRBD1. The trim removed 4 bases at V and 2 bases at J, leaving 4 bases unmatched. From germline, CDR1 is MNHNS and CDR2 SASEGT. This CDR3 region has 14 residues. The CDR3, as DNA: TGTGCCAGCAGTGGCCCGGGACAGAACTATGGCTACACCTTC. Protein: CASSGPGQNYGYTF.